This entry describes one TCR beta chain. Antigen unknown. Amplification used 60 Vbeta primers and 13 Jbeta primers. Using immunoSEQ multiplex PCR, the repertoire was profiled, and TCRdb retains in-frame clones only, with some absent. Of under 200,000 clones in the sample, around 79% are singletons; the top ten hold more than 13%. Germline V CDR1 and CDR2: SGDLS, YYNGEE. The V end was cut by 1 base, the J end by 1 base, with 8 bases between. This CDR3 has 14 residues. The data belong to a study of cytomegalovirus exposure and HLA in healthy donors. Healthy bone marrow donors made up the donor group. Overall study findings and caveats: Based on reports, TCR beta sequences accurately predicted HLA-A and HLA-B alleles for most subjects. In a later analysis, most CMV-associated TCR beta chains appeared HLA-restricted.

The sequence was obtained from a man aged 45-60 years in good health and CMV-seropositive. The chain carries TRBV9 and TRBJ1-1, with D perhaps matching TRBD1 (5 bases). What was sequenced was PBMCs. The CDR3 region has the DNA TGTGCCAGCAGCGTACGAACAGGGAACACTGAAGCTTTCTTT. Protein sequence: CASSVRTGNTEAFF.